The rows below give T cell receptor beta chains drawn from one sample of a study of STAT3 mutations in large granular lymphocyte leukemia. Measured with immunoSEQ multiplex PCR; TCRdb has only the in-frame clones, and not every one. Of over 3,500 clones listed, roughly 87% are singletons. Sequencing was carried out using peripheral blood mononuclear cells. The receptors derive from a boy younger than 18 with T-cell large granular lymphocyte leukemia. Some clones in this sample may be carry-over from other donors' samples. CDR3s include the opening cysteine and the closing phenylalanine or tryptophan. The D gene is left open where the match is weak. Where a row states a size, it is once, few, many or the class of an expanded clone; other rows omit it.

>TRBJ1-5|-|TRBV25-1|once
TGTGCCAGCAGCGGGGGGAGGGAGCCCCAGCATTTT
CASSGGREPQHF
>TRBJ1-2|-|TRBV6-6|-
TGTGCCAGCATATCGGTGAACTATGGCTACACCTTC
CASISVNYGYTF
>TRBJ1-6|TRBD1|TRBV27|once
TGTGCCAGCAGTTTTGGCGGGACAGGAGGTTCACCCCTCCACTTT
CASSFGGTGGSPLHF
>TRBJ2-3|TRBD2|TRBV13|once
TGTGCCAGCAGCCCCCGACTAGCGGGAGATACGCAGTATTTT
CASSPRLAGDTQYF
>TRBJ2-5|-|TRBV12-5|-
TGTGCTAGTGGCCCCGACAGGGAGACCCAGTACTTC
CASGPDRETQYF
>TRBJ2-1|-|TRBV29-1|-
TGCAGCGTTGAATTCATAGGCAATGAGCAGTTCTTC
CSVEFIGNEQFF
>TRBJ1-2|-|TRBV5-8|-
TGTGCCAGCAGCTTGGGTCGACGGGACTACACCTTC
CASSLGRRDYTF
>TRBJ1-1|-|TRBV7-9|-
TGTGCCAGCAGCTTAGGAGGGGAGTCTTTCTTT
CASSLGGESFF
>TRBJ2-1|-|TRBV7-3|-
TGTGCCAGCAGCCGTGGGGCAGGAAGCAATGAGCAGTTCTTC
CASSRGAGSNEQFF
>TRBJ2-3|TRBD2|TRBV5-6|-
TGTGCCAGTCATAGCGGGACGGATACAGATACGCAGTATTTT
CASHSGTDTDTQYF
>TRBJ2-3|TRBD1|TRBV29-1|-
TGCAGCGTCAACCGGGACAGAAGCACAGATACGCAGTATTTT
CSVNRDRSTDTQYF
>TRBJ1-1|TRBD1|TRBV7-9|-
TGTGCCAGCACCCGGGGACAGGGTTTGGTGAACACTGAAGCTTTCTTT
CASTRGQGLVNTEAFF
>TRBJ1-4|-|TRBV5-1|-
TGCGCCAGCGGGACGGACGGTGCAACTAATGAAAAACTGTTTTTT
CASGTDGATNEKLFF
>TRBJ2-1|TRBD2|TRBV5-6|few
TGTGCCAGCAGCTTTCGAGGGGAGGGCCACAATGAGCAGTTCTTC
CASSFRGEGHNEQFF
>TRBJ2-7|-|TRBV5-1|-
TGCGCCAGCAGCCCGCCGGGACTCCTCTACGAGCAGTACTTC
CASSPPGLLYEQYF
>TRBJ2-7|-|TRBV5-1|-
TGCGCCAGCAGCTTGGGCGGGATGTTCTACGAGCAGTACTTC
CASSLGGMFYEQYF
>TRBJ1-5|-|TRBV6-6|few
TGTGCCAGCCAGTTCGAGCCAGGCAATCAGCCCCAGCATTTT
CASQFEPGNQPQHF
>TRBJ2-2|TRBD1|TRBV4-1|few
TGCGCCAGCAGCTTCCCAGGGGGCCTGACCGGGGAGCTGTTTTTT
CASSFPGGLTGELFF
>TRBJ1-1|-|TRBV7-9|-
TGTGCCAGCAGCTTAGGGACAGCGAACACTGAAGCTTTCTTT
CASSLGTANTEAFF
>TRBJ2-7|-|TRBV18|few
TGTGCCAGCTCACCTGGGGTTGGGGGTTACGAGCAGTACTTC
CASSPGVGGYEQYF
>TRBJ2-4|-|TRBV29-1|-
TGCAGCGTTGGTGCGGGTGTAGCCAAAAACATTCAGTACTTC
CSVGAGVAKNIQYF
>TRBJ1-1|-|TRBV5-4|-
TGTGCCAGCAGCTTCAACAGGAGGGCTAGGACTGAAGCTTTCTTT
CASSFNRRARTEAFF
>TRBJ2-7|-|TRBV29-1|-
TGCAGCGCAAGAAGGGCAGCATACTCCTACGAGCAGTACTTC
CSARRAAYSYEQYF
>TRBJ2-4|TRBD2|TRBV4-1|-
TGCGCCAGCACCTCAGAACCCACCAGGCGGACTAGCGGGAAGGGGACCAAAAACATTCAGTACTTC
CASTSEPTRRTSGKGTKNIQYF
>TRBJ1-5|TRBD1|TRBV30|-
TGTGCCTGGAGTCTACCGACAGGGCGGGGAGAACAGCCCCAGCATTTT
CAWSLPTGRGEQPQHF
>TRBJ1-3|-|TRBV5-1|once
TGCGCCAGCAGCTTGGCTCGGCCCAAGGCGGGAAACACCATATATTTT
CASSLARPKAGNTIYF
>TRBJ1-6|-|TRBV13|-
TGTGCCAGCAGCTTAGGGAACGCCCCCCTCCACTTT
CASSLGNAPLHF
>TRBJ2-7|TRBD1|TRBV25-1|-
TGTGCCAGCAGTGGCCCGTTCGACAGGGCCACTGGGGAGCAGTACTTC
CASSGPFDRATGEQYF
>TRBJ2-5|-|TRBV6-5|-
TGTGCCAGCAGTTACGTTGGGGGCCAAGAGACCCAGTACTTC
CASSYVGGQETQYF
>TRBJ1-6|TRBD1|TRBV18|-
TGTGCCAGCTCACCGCAGGGGGCGAGGGGCGGTTCACCCCTCCACTTT
CASSPQGARGGSPLHF
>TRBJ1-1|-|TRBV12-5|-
TGTGCTAGTGGTTTGGTCTGGGGTGTCGGGGGCTCGGGTATGAACACTGAAGCTTTCTTT
CASGLVWGVGGSGMNTEAFF
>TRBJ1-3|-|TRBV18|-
TGTGCCAGCTCACCACCTTCTGTGGCGAGCTCTGGAAACACCATATATTTT
CASSPPSVASSGNTIYF
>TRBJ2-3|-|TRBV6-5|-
TGTGCCAGCAGCCACGGAGAGTCGCCCCATACGCAGTATTTT
CASSHGESPHTQYF
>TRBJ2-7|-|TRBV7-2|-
TGTGCCAGCAGCTTAGTCCCAGTTTCCTACGAGCAGTACTTC
CASSLVPVSYEQYF
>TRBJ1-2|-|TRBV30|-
TGTGCCTGGAGGAGCTCAGCTCGCGGCTACACCTTC
CAWRSSARGYTF
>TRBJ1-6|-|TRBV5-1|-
TGCGCCAGCAGCTTGGAGGTAGCGGGGGGACATTCGTCGGCCCTCCACTTT
CASSLEVAGGHSSALHF
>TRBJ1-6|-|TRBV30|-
TGTGCCTGGAGTACCACCTTTACGAGCTCCTATAATTCACCCCTCCACTTT
CAWSTTFTSSYNSPLHF
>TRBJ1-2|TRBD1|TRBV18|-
TGTGCCAGCTCACCACAAAGACAGGGGAACTATGGCTACACCTTC
CASSPQRQGNYGYTF
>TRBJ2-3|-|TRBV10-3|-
TGTGCCATCACCTCAGGGACTTCCGACACAGATACGCAGTATTTT
CAITSGTSDTDTQYF
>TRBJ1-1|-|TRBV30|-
TGTGCCTGGACCGTGGCAGGCTCCACTGAAGCTTTCTTT
CAWTVAGSTEAFF
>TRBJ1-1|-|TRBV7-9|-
TGTGCCAGCAGCTTATCCGGCACAGAAGCTTTCTTT
CASSLSGTEAFF
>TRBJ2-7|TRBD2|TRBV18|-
TGTGCCAGCTCACAGACTAGCGGAAAACGCTACGAGCAGTACTTC
CASSQTSGKRYEQYF
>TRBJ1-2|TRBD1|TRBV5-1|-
TGCGCCAGCAGCTCCGGGACAGGAAACTATGGCTACACCTTC
CASSSGTGNYGYTF
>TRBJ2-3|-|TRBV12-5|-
TGTGCTAGTGGTTTGGATTCCACAGATACGCAGTATTTT
CASGLDSTDTQYF
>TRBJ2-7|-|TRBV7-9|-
TGTGCCACGGAGAGTGGCAGGGCCTACGAGCAGTACTTC
CATESGRAYEQYF